This paragraph reports one T cell receptor (beta chain). Sequencing used immunoSEQ multiplex PCR; TCRdb keeps in-frame clones, though not all of them. The sample has 40,000 to 55,000 clones, 88% seen once. Time point given: peripheral blood 6 weeks after treatment start. These data are taken from a study of PD-L1 blockade in urothelial cancer. The length of the CDR3 is 18 residues. Per germline, CDR1 MRHNA and CDR2 SNTAGT. V lost 4 bases and J lost 0; bases outside the gene matches: 13. The V and J genes are TRBV6-4 and TRBJ1-2, with 8 bases lining up with TRBD1. This clonotype originated in a man aged 55 to 70 with urothelial cancer. The sequences come from PBMCs, collected around atezolizumab (anti-PD-L1) treatment. The CDR3 bases are TGTGCCAGCAGTGTGTCACCGGGACAGGCTTGCACTAACTATGGCTACACCTTC. This codes for CASSVSPGQACTNYGYTF.